This T cell receptor beta chain was captured by sequencing in a study of Graves' ophthalmopathy and Graves' hyperthyroidism (dated 2018 in TCRdb). The study in broad terms: Peripheral blood was collected at initial diagnosis, before any treatment. An independent validation cohort comprised 18 hyperthyroidism patients and over 15 patients who later progressed from hyperthyroidism to ophthalmopathy. The study used signatures of the TCR beta repertoire to tell Graves' ophthalmopathy apart from Graves' hyperthyroidism and to predict which patients would progress to ophthalmopathy. To explore V-J signatures distinguishing ophthalmopathy from hyperthyroidism, a discovery set of roughly 100 patients (about 43 ophthalmopathy, 57 stable hyperthyroidism) was enrolled. In more than five hyperthyroidism patients, the T-cell repertoires found in thyroid tissue were compared with those found in blood. Following sampling, methimazole starting at 30 mg daily was administered to hyperthyroidism patients, and high-dose intravenous methylprednisolone was administered to ophthalmopathy patients. In total, 135 blood samples were TCR-sequenced: 40 to 45 ophthalmopathy, some 75 hyperthyroidism and some 17 hyperthyroidism-to-ophthalmopathy patients.

V was cut back by 0 bases and J by 6 bases, leaving a gap of 8 bases between them. Including the terminal cysteine and phenylalanine, the CDR3 comprises 14 residues. Solely the CDR3 DNA is kept, with 42 bases framed from the first base. The CDR1 and CDR2 encoded by the germline V gene are SGHVS and FQNEAQ. Ophthalmopathy patients had moderately to severely active disease, Clinical Activity Score of at least 3, NOSPECS grade of at least 4, and disease duration under 3 months. Anyone with other autoimmune diseases, uncontrolled infections, pregnancy or lactation was excluded from the study. Diagnosis was based on clinical symptoms, serum thyroxine, TRAb, thyroid ultrasound and orbital computed tomography. Using Ficoll-Paque density gradient centrifugation, PBMCs were isolated from 9 to 10 ml of fresh peripheral blood. Trizol reagent was used to extract the total RNA, and its quality was then checked on an Agilent 2100 Bioanalyzer.

On this clonotype: The antigen this receptor binds is unknown. No quality values exist for individual bases; no much larger clone is one base distant.

TCR beta CDR3 regions were amplified from RNA transcripts for repertoire sequencing. A first-round RT-PCR used HTBI primers with the Qiagen OneStep RT-PCR kit, followed by a second-round multiplex PCR, size selection and purification. Libraries were sequenced on an Illumina HiSeq2000 using paired-end 100 bp reads. Turning to the authors' computational methods: SOAPnuke was used to process the reads, throwing out any read that had adapters, had uncalled bases, had a mean Phred below 15, or lacked an exact constant-primer or identifier match. High-quality paired reads were merged with COPE v1.2.5. Each unique nucleotide sequence was defined as a clonotype, and clonotypes were aligned to IMGT TRB V, D and J references with MiTCR v1.1. Analysis was restricted to V-J combinations with a frequency above 0.0001, which covered roughly 99% of repertoires. For each V-J combination, a TCR clonal expansion and chaos score was defined as F50 clonal expansion divided by the chaos observed in the TCRdist matrix. Features were reduced by Welch's t-statistics and random forest to approximately 13 V-J combinations, which fed a naive Bayes classifier. The similarity between thyroid and blood repertoires was quantified using the Morisita-Horn index. TCRdb's own reprocessing of the public reads used fastp at Q25 and MiXCR and kept productive beta chains. Each entry is one CDR3 protein sequence, shown with its most common DNA and genes. TCRdb's processing, not the study's, gives the V and J calls here. The sample contains hundreds of thousands of distinct CDR3 sequences, 40% to 50% of them found a single time. Over 40% of the sample goes to the ten largest clones.

General conclusions and limits of the study: In validation, the model predicted ophthalmopathy progression with roughly 68% sensitivity and 72.22% specificity; some twelve predicted patients were CT-confirmed with GO in a median of about 6.2 months. Most of the expanded thyroid clonotypes with a frequency above 0.001 were also detected in blood, and it was suggested that the thyroid immune response may be reflected by blood repertoires. In cross-validation, the 13-signature model distinguished ophthalmopathy from stable hyperthyroidism with approximately 90% sensitivity and 81% to 82% specificity, while in the test set the corresponding values were about 80% and 75%. No statistical method was used to set the sample size in advance, and the investigators knew which group each participant was assigned to.

The receptor chain draws on TRBV7-8 and TRBJ2-2; the D gene remains uncertain. The specimen was peripheral blood. The TCR was taken from an adult man with Graves' ophthalmopathy. The nucleotide sequence reads TGTGCCAGCAGCTTAGCGCTGAAGCCCGGGGAGCTGTTTTTT. The resulting protein is CASSLALKPGELFF.